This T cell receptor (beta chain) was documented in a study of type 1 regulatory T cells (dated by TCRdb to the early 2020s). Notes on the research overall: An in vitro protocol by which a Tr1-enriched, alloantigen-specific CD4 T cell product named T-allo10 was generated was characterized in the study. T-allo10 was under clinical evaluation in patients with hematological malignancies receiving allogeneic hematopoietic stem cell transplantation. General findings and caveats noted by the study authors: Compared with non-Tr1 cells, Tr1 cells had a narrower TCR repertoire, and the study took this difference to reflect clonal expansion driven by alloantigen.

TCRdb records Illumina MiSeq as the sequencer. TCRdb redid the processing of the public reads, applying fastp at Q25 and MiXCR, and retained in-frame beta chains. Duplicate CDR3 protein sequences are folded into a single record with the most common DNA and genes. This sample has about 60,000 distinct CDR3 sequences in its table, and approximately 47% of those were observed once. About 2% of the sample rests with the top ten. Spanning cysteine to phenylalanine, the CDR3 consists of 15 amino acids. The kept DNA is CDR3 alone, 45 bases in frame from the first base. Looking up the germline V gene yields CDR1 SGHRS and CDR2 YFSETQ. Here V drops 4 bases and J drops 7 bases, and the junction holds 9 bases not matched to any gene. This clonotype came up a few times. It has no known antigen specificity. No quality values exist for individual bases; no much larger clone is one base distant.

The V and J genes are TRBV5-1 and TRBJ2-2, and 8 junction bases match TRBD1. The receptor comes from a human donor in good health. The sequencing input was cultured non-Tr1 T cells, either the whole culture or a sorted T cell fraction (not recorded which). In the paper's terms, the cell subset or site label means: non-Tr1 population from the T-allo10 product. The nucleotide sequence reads TGCGCCAGCAGCCCGGGACAGGCCCTGATCGGGGAGCTGTTTTTT. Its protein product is CASSPGQALIGELFF.